Listed below are T cell receptor beta chains from one sample, sequenced in a study of radiotherapy plus CTLA-4 blockade in lung cancer. TCRdb's table, derived via immunoSEQ multiplex PCR, lists solely in-frame clones and lacks some. This table holds more than 95,000 clones, approximately 74% found once. The sequencing used peripheral blood, collected from a patient treated with radiotherapy plus ipilimumab. The origin of the receptors is a human donor with non-small cell lung cancer who had a partial response to radiotherapy plus ipilimumab. Some clones in this sample may be carry-over from other donors' samples. Both conserved end residues are part of each CDR3. The D gene is left open where the match is weak. Only part of the rows carry a size: once, few, many, or a class if the clone is expanded.

v_gene,abundance,d_gene,j_gene,CDR3aa,CDR3nt
TRBV28,-,-,TRBJ2-6,CASFKGLYSGANVLTF,TGTGCCAGTTTTAAGGGGTTGTATTCTGGGGCCAACGTCCTGACTTTC
TRBV28,-,-,TRBJ2-6,CASVTGANVLTF,TGTGCCAGCGTCACTGGGGCCAACGTCCTGACTTTC
TRBV2,-,-,TRBJ2-1,CASRDPGALHYNEQFF,TGTGCCAGCAGGGACCCGGGAGCCCTCCACTACAATGAGCAGTTCTTC
TRBV27,-,TRBD1,TRBJ2-7,CASSLSGQAYYEQYF,TGTGCCAGCAGTTTATCGGGACAGGCGTACTACGAGCAGTACTTC
TRBV13,-,TRBD2,TRBJ2-6,CASSLGRGSGANVLTF,TGTGCCAGCAGCTTGGGGAGGGGCTCTGGGGCCAACGTCCTGACTTTC
TRBV19,-,TRBD1,TRBJ1-6,CASTRDSNNSPLHF,TGTGCCAGTACTAGGGACAGTAATAATTCACCCCTCCACTTT
TRBV5-1,-,-,TRBJ2-7,CASSIGDKGPYEQYF,TGCGCCAGCAGCATCGGGGACAAGGGCCCCTACGAGCAGTACTTC
TRBV5-6,-,-,TRBJ1-6,CASSWRSSYNSPLHF,TGTGCCAGCAGCTGGAGGAGCTCCTATAATTCACCCCTCCACTTT
TRBV7-6,-,TRBD2,TRBJ2-5,CASSLELAGTQYF,TGTGCCAGCAGCTTAGAACTAGCGGGAACCCAGTACTTC
TRBV7-2,-,TRBD2,TRBJ2-5,CASSSRAGYQETQYF,TGTGCCAGCAGTTCGAGAGCGGGGTACCAAGAGACCCAGTACTTC
TRBV7-2,-,-,TRBJ2-3,CASSFGGGNTDTQYF,TGTGCCAGCAGCTTTGGGGGGGGCAACACAGATACGCAGTATTTT
TRBV9,-,-,TRBJ1-4,CASSVGGGLGEKLFF,TGTGCCAGCAGCGTAGGCGGGGGACTTGGAGAAAAACTGTTTTTT
TRBV7-2,-,TRBD2,TRBJ2-1,CASSFGTSGGYVEQFF,TGTGCCAGCAGCTTCGGGACTAGCGGGGGGTATGTTGAGCAGTTCTTC
TRBV11-2,-,-,TRBJ2-1,CASREGTYNEQFF,TGTGCCAGCAGGGAGGGAACCTACAATGAGCAGTTCTTC
TRBV28,-,-,TRBJ1-4,CASGPRNEKLFF,TGTGCCAGCGGCCCCAGGAATGAAAAACTGTTTTTT
TRBV6-5,once,TRBD1,TRBJ1-1,CASSGTGLTEAFF,TGTGCCAGCAGTGGGACAGGCCTCACTGAAGCTTTCTTT
TRBV7-3,-,TRBD1,TRBJ1-1,CASSLLPDRVAFF,TGTGCCAGCAGCTTACTACCAGACAGGGTTGCTTTCTTT
TRBV6-5,-,-,TRBJ2-7,CASSRGQNTYEQYF,TGTGCCAGCAGCAGGGGACAAAATACCTACGAGCAGTACTTC
TRBV7-9,-,TRBD1,TRBJ2-5,CASSRTGTVGFGTQYF,TGTGCCAGCAGCCGGACGGGGACAGTTGGGTTTGGGACCCAGTACTTC
TRBV28,-,TRBD1,TRBJ1-3,CASRALGQEYSGNTIYF,TGTGCCAGCAGAGCCCTGGGACAGGAATACTCTGGAAACACCATATATTTT
TRBV5-5,-,-,TRBJ1-5,CASSLEQGQEPQHF,TGTGCCAGCAGCTTGGAACAGGGTCAGGAGCCCCAGCATTTT
TRBV4-2,-,-,TRBJ1-3,CASSQMGRYSGNTIYF,TGTGCCAGCAGCCAAATGGGGCGGTACTCTGGAAACACCATATATTTT
TRBV7-8,-,TRBD2,TRBJ2-3,CASSPRWGGDTQYF,TGTGCCAGCAGCCCCCGATGGGGGGGTGATACGCAGTATTTT
TRBV2,-,-,TRBJ1-6,CASSEAGAGNSPLHF,TGTGCCAGCAGTGAGGCAGGGGCCGGGAATTCACCCCTCCACTTT
TRBV18,-,-,TRBJ2-2,CASSSGAEAGELFF,TGTGCCAGCTCATCAGGGGCTGAGGCCGGGGAGCTGTTTTTT
TRBV4-2,-,-,TRBJ2-7,CASSQGHWGSYEQYF,TGTGCCAGCAGCCAGGGACACTGGGGCTCCTACGAGCAGTACTTC